This is a list of T cell receptor beta chains from one sample in a study of HIV-infected children after antiretroviral therapy interruption. TCRdb processed the 3' RACE reads anew with MiXCR; each CDR3 protein has one entry. The sample includes more than 35,000 distinct CDR3 sequences, more than 6.5% seen only once; the top ten take more than 0.85%. Source: CD45RA+ CD4+ T cells from PBMCs, pooled from several time points, taken from a donor given antiretroviral therapy, either interrupted or continuous. Receptors originate from a pool of human donors with HIV. Each CDR3 is given with its conserved first and last residue. A D gene is named only where the DNA matches it firmly. Not every row has a clone size; where given, it reads once, few, many or a size class.

d_gene	v_gene	abundance	j_gene	CDR3aa	CDR3nt
TRBD1	TRBV2	-	TRBJ1-1	CASSEGRQGGTEAFF	TGTGCCAGCAGTGAAGGTCGACAGGGCGGTACTGAAGCTTTCTTT
TRBD2	TRBV6-4	many	TRBJ2-7	CASRGSGRGYPYEQYF	TGTGCCAGCAGGGGTAGCGGGAGAGGGTACCCCTACGAGCAGTACTTC
-	TRBV11-1	medium-sized	TRBJ2-1	CASSTYNYAEQFF	TGTGCCAGCAGTACTTATAACTATGCTGAGCAGTTCTTC
-	TRBV2	many	TRBJ2-1	CASSGSYNEQFF	TGTGCCAGCTCGGGTTCCTACAATGAGCAGTTCTTC
-	TRBV19	many	TRBJ2-1	CASSIEGYNEQFF	TGTGCCAGTAGTATTGAGGGGTACAATGAGCAGTTCTTC
TRBD2	TRBV29-1	many	TRBJ2-3	CSLRASGASTDTQYF	TGCAGCCTTCGGGCTAGCGGGGCTAGCACAGATACGCAGTATTTT
TRBD1	TRBV19	-	TRBJ2-2	CASSIDPRPGTVNTGELFF	TGTGCCAGTAGTATAGATCCCCGCCCCGGGACAGTGAACACCGGGGAGCTGTTTTTT
TRBD1	TRBV6-1	few	TRBJ1-1	CASRNRGLTEAFF	TGTGCCAGCAGAAACAGGGGGCTTACTGAAGCTTTCTTT
-	TRBV28	many	TRBJ2-4	CASSLPAAKNIQYF	TGTGCCAGCAGTTTACCAGCAGCCAAAAACATTCAGTACTTC
TRBD1	TRBV19	many	TRBJ2-7	CASSRAGTGVEQYF	TGTGCCAGTAGTAGGGCCGGGACAGGGGTCGAGCAGTACTTC
TRBD2	TRBV7-2	-	TRBJ2-2	CASSLSPLAAGELFF	TGTGCCAGCAGCTTAAGCCCACTAGCGGCCGGGGAGCTGTTTTTT
TRBD1	TRBV20-1	many	TRBJ1-2	CSARRFSGGNYGYTF	TGCAGTGCTAGACGTTTCTCAGGGGGCAACTATGGCTACACCTTC
-	TRBV4-3	medium-sized	TRBJ2-7	CASSQEERAYEQYF	TGCGCCAGCAGCCAAGAGGAGCGGGCCTACGAGCAGTACTTC
-	TRBV7-9	many	TRBJ2-7	CASSVDSPQYF	TGTGCCAGCAGCGTCGACAGCCCGCAGTACTTC
-	TRBV13	-	TRBJ2-1	CASSLRYAEQFF	TGTGCCAGCTCTCTCCGGTATGCTGAGCAGTTCTTC
-	TRBV12-3/TRBV12-4	many	TRBJ1-4	CASSPGANERLFF	TGTGCAAGCAGCCCCGGTGCCAACGAAAGATTATTTTTC
-	TRBV3-1	many	TRBJ2-1	CASSRDWGEDYAEQFF	TGTGCCAGCAGCCGGGACTGGGGGGAGGACTATGCTGAGCAGTTCTTC
-	TRBV4-1	many	TRBJ2-3	CASSQVPSTDTQYF	TGCGCCAGCAGCCAAGTCCCTAGCACAGATACGCAGTATTTT
-	TRBV28	many	TRBJ1-5	CASTLGAGGQPQHF	TGTGCCAGCACCCTGGGGGCCGGGGGCCAGCCCCAGCATTTT
-	TRBV12-3/TRBV12-4	many	TRBJ1-5	CASSFSRASQHF	TGTGCCAGCAGTTTCTCCAGGGCATCCCAGCATTTT
-	TRBV5-1	many	TRBJ2-7	CASSFLAGASSYEQYF	TGCGCCAGCAGCTTCTTGGCGGGGGCCAGCTCCTACGAGCAGTACTTC
TRBD1	TRBV7-3	many	TRBJ2-7	CASSPLQGSEQYF	TGTGCCAGCAGCCCCCTACAGGGGAGCGAGCAGTACTTC
-	TRBV2	many	TRBJ2-1	CASRTDQSYNEQFF	TGTGCCAGCAGGACGGACCAGTCTTACAATGAGCAGTTCTTC
TRBD1	TRBV6-5	many	TRBJ2-2	CASSKIDRGEGNTGELFF	TGTGCCAGCAGCAAAATCGACAGGGGAGAGGGTAACACCGGGGAGCTGTTTTTT
-	TRBV2	many	TRBJ2-3	CASTSSYTQYF	TGTGCCAGCACCAGTTCCTATACGCAGTATTTT
-	TRBV5-4	many	TRBJ2-3	CASSLSWGTDTQYF	TGTGCCAGCAGCTTGTCGTGGGGGACAGATACGCAGTATTTT
-	TRBV2	-	TRBJ2-6	CASSPWGVLSSGANVLTF	TGTGCCAGCAGTCCCTGGGGCGTACTTAGCTCTGGGGCCAACGTCCTGACTTTC
-	TRBV20-1	few	TRBJ2-7	CSARETRTEQYF	TGCAGTGCTAGAGAAACTAGAACCGAGCAGTACTTC
-	TRBV14	many	TRBJ2-2	CASSLTGFTGELFF	TGTGCCAGCAGCCTTACAGGGTTCACCGGGGAGCTGTTTTTT
TRBD2	TRBV18	once	TRBJ2-5	CASSPQRAAGAGETQYF	TGTGCCAGCTCACCACAGCGAGCAGCGGGAGCGGGAGAGACCCAGTACTTC
-	TRBV5-1	many	TRBJ2-5	CASSPPGRRETQYF	TGCGCCAGCAGCCCCCCGGGACGCCGGGAGACCCAGTACTTC
TRBD2	TRBV20-1	many	TRBJ2-3	CSAGPGLAGADTQYF	TGCAGTGCTGGGCCGGGACTAGCGGGAGCAGATACGCAGTATTTT
TRBD2	TRBV7-2	many	TRBJ2-7	CASSSGLAGGPGTYEQYF	TGTGCCAGCAGTTCGGGACTAGCGGGGGGGCCTGGGACCTACGAGCAGTACTTC
-	TRBV3-1	many	TRBJ2-7	CASSPGTGGVGYEQYF	TGTGCCAGCAGCCCCGGTACGGGGGGCGTCGGCTACGAGCAGTACTTC
-	TRBV11-2	many	TRBJ2-7	CASSLDHERSEQYF	TGTGCCAGCAGCTTAGATCACGAGAGATCCGAGCAGTACTTC
-	TRBV29-1	-	TRBJ1-1	CSSGHMNTEAFF	TGCAGCTCGGGACACATGAACACTGAAGCTTTCTTT
TRBD2	TRBV6-2/TRBV6-3	many	TRBJ2-1	CASSRRELAGGQDNEQFF	TGTGCCAGCAGTCGCCGGGAGTTAGCGGGAGGTCAGGACAATGAGCAGTTCTTC
-	TRBV5-4	few	TRBJ2-7	CASSSTGGGYEQYF	TGTGCCAGCAGCTCAACTGGAGGAGGCTACGAGCAGTACTTC
TRBD1	TRBV13	-	TRBJ1-1	CASSLVGDRVNTEAFF	TGTGCCAGCAGCTTGGTCGGGGACAGGGTTAACACTGAAGCTTTCTTT
-	TRBV27	many	TRBJ2-3	CASSLSLSTDTQYF	TGTGCCAGCAGTTTGTCACTTAGCACAGATACGCAGTATTTT
TRBD2	TRBV24-1	few	TRBJ2-1	CATKSGRGGNEQFF	TGTGCCACGAAAAGCGGGCGGGGGGGCAATGAGCAGTTCTTC
TRBD1	TRBV7-2	few	TRBJ1-6	CASSLGGTGGYPPLHF	TGTGCCAGCAGCTTAGGGGGGACAGGGGGGTACCCACCCCTCCACTTT
TRBD1	TRBV14	many	TRBJ1-1	CASSQDRGQGVNTEAFF	TGTGCCAGCAGCCAAGATCGCGGGCAGGGGGTGAACACTGAAGCTTTCTTT
-	TRBV11-2	few	TRBJ1-6	CASSSILIRDRRPNNSPLHF	TGTGCCAGCAGCTCCATCTTAATCCGGGACCGCAGACCAAATAATTCACCCCTCCACTTT
TRBD2	TRBV7-3	few	TRBJ2-3	CASSFTVVESGGRGTDTQYF	TGTGCCAGCAGCTTTACTGTAGTCGAATCTGGCGGGAGAGGCACAGATACGCAGTATTTT
-	TRBV28	-	TRBJ1-2	CASTGGGPYTF	TGTGCCAGCACCGGGGGGGGCCCCTACACCTTC
-	TRBV10-1	few	TRBJ2-1	CASSERTTNYNEQFF	TGCGCCAGCAGTGAAAGGACAACAAATTACAATGAGCAGTTCTTC
-	TRBV2	medium-sized	TRBJ2-7	CASSLGQEGQYF	TGTGCCAGCAGCTTAGGACAGGAGGGACAGTACTTC
TRBD2	TRBV20-1	many	TRBJ2-2	CSARIAGGTGELFF	TGCAGTGCTAGAATAGCGGGGGGAACCGGGGAGCTGTTTTTT
-	TRBV2	many	TRBJ2-1	CASRAGESSYNEQFF	TGTGCCAGCAGGGCAGGGGAGAGCTCCTACAATGAGCAGTTCTTC
TRBD2	TRBV28	many	TRBJ2-3	CASSHPLGLALGDTDTQYF	TGTGCCAGCAGCCACCCCCTCGGACTAGCTCTCGGAGACACAGATACGCAGTATTTT
-	TRBV6-1	many	TRBJ1-2	CASSEVYEIYGYTF	TGTGCCAGCAGTGAAGTCTACGAGATCTATGGCTACACCTTC
-	TRBV11-2	-	TRBJ2-7	CASSLEQEQYF	TGTGCCAGCAGCTTAGAGCAGGAGCAGTACTTC